The present T cell receptor beta chain was sequenced within a study of Ad26.COV2.S vaccination and SARS-CoV-2 variants. Study-level information: The donor was enrolled in the Ad26.COV2.S arm of the COV1001 trial. Findings of the study overall: Among vaccine recipients, spike-specific TCR breadth exceeded that of placebo recipients.

Treatment reported: around 19 received Ad26.COV2.S at low or high dose, single or two shots; 5 received placebo; per-sample allocation not given. The investigators took samples on day 63 after the first vaccine or placebo injection. Vaccination employed an Ad26 vector expressing the Wuhan-strain SARS-CoV-2 spike. In regard to this clone: The antigen is unknown.

Produced via immunoSEQ multiplex PCR; TCRdb's table is partial and in-frame only. The sample lists almost 400,000 clones, about nine tenths occurring once. The sequenced sample was peripheral blood, obtained in a trial of Ad26.COV2.S vaccine versus placebo. This TCR was recovered from a person between 18 and 59 years old who received the Ad26.COV2.S COVID-19 vaccine or a placebo.

This chain's CDR3 is CASSLGVVASGELFF. The CDR3 nucleotides are TGTGCCAGCAGTTTAGGGGTGGTAGCCTCCGGGGAGCTGTTTTTT. The genes are TRBV28 and TRBJ2-2; D is uncertain. This CDR3 region has 15 residues. V was trimmed by 2 bases and J by 6 bases, leaving 13 bases between them. Looked up from germline, CDR1 is MDHEN and CDR2 is SYDVKM.